This T cell receptor (beta chain) comes out of a study of CD8+ T cells in alopecia areata. Across the whole study: After 6 to 18 months of tofacitinib, follow-up continued 6 months off drug. Treated patients received severity scores based on the percentage of scalp area affected.

Whole-study findings and limits: Many expanded lesional clones remained in scalp and blood on tofacitinib.

The treatment was: oral pan-JAK inhibitor, 5-10 mg twice daily. Sequencing relied on a cDNA template that was reverse transcribed from extracted RNA. Data came from immunoSEQ multiplex PCR; TCRdb stores just in-frame clones and leaves some out. The table records some 220,000 clones, less than 75% of them present only once. Trimming took 1 base from V and 5 from J, leaving 12 bases between them. Germline V gene lookup returns CDR1 SGHTA and CDR2 FQGNSA. This CDR3 has 15 amino acids. About this clone itself: The antigen remains unidentified.

The sequence came from a human donor with alopecia areata. Sequenced here: CD4+ T cells sorted from blood, sampled at week 4, from a patient treated with tofacitinib. V usage is TRBV7-2 and J usage is TRBJ1-5, with no clear D. The CDR3 DNA is TGTGCCAGCAGCTTAGAAGAAAGACCTTATCAGCCCCAGCATTTT. Amino acids: CASSLEERPYQPQHF.